The rows below give T cell receptor beta chains drawn from one sample of a study of OX40 agonist ivuxolimab in advanced cancers. Profiling relied on immunoSEQ multiplex PCR, and the TCRdb table lists in-frame clones only, not all of them. The sample comprises about 52,000 clones, 70% to 90% of which are singletons, and around 6.7% rests with the top ten. The sequencing here drew on CD4+ or CD8+ T cells sorted from blood, taken in a trial of the OX40 agonist ivuxolimab. These receptors were collected from an adult with an advanced solid tumor such as melanoma, head and neck, liver or kidney cancer. Both conserved end residues are part of each CDR3. A D gene is named only where the DNA matches it firmly. A row's size may be missing; if present it is once, few, many or a size class.

J: TRBJ1-3
D: NA
V: TRBV7-6
size: NA
CDR3: CASSLGPGGPGNTIYF
DNA: TGTGCCAGCAGCTTAGGGCCGGGGGGGCCTGGAAACACCATATATTTT

J: TRBJ1-5
D: TRBD1
V: TRBV7-6
size: NA
CDR3: CASSPTRDSSQHF
DNA: TGTGCCAGCAGCCCAACTCGGGACAGTAGCCAGCATTTT

J: TRBJ1-6
D: TRBD1
V: TRBV4-2
size: few
CDR3: CASSQAGGEHSPLHF
DNA: TGTGCCAGCAGCCAAGCAGGGGGCGAGCATTCACCCCTCCACTTT

J: TRBJ1-1
D: TRBD1
V: TRBV2
size: NA
CDR3: CASRARRTGGTEAFF
DNA: TGTGCCAGCAGGGCGCGAAGGACAGGGGGCACTGAAGCTTTCTTT

J: TRBJ2-5
D: NA
V: TRBV19
size: NA
CDR3: CASSKSAIQTQYF
DNA: TGTGCCAGTAGTAAGTCCGCTATACAGACCCAGTACTTC

J: TRBJ1-5
D: NA
V: TRBV27
size: NA
CDR3: CASRINSNQPQHF
DNA: TGTGCCAGCAGGATCAATAGCAATCAGCCCCAGCATTTT

J: TRBJ2-2
D: TRBD1
V: TRBV7-3
size: NA
CDR3: CASRQGQGTGELFF
DNA: TGTGCCAGCAGACAAGGACAGGGGACCGGGGAGCTGTTTTTT

J: TRBJ1-1
D: TRBD1
V: TRBV9
size: few
CDR3: CASSVGLEGAMGEAFF
DNA: TGTGCCAGCAGCGTAGGTCTGGAGGGGGCGATGGGTGAAGCTTTCTTT

J: TRBJ2-1
D: NA
V: TRBV7-2
size: NA
CDR3: CASSRTLDEQFF
DNA: TGTGCCAGCAGCCGGACGCTCGATGAGCAGTTCTTC

J: TRBJ2-7
D: TRBD1
V: TRBV5-1
size: NA
CDR3: CASSPGQSSYEQYF
DNA: TGCGCCAGCAGCCCGGGACAGAGCTCCTACGAGCAGTACTTC

J: TRBJ1-1
D: NA
V: TRBV7-8
size: NA
CDR3: CASSLRRLNTEAFF
DNA: TGTGCCAGCAGCTTAAGACGGCTGAACACTGAAGCTTTCTTT

J: TRBJ2-7
D: NA
V: TRBV7-6
size: NA
CDR3: CASSLSDREQYF
DNA: TGTGCCAGCAGCCTCTCAGATCGGGAGCAGTACTTC

J: TRBJ2-7
D: NA
V: TRBV10-3
size: once
CDR3: CAISESDGGRSYEQYF
DNA: TGTGCCATCAGTGAGTCAGACGGCGGACGATCCTACGAGCAGTACTTC

J: TRBJ1-1
D: TRBD1
V: TRBV29-1
size: NA
CDR3: CSVHRGRNTEAFF
DNA: TGCAGCGTTCACAGGGGAAGGAACACTGAAGCTTTCTTT

J: TRBJ2-1
D: NA
V: TRBV27
size: NA
CDR3: CASSLPGNNEQFF
DNA: TGTGCCAGCAGTTTACCAGGGAACAATGAGCAGTTCTTC

J: TRBJ1-1
D: NA
V: TRBV5-1
size: NA
CDR3: CASSPNIGPGVAFF
DNA: TGCGCCAGCAGCCCTAACATTGGGCCGGGAGTAGCTTTCTTT

J: TRBJ2-5
D: NA
V: TRBV29-1
size: few
CDR3: CSVQTSSPSGTQYF
DNA: TGCAGCGTCCAGACATCCTCTCCCAGCGGGACCCAGTACTTC

J: TRBJ1-1
D: TRBD1
V: TRBV30
size: NA
CDR3: CATRQGADTEAFF
DNA: TGTGCCACCCGACAGGGAGCGGACACTGAAGCTTTCTTT

J: TRBJ1-1
D: NA
V: TRBV6-1
size: NA
CDR3: CASLPGHQNTEAFF
DNA: TGTGCCAGCCTTCCGGGACACCAGAACACTGAAGCTTTCTTT

J: TRBJ1-2
D: NA
V: TRBV23-1
size: once
CDR3: CARQVGYGYTF
DNA: TGCGCCAGACAGGTCGGCTATGGCTACACCTTC

J: TRBJ2-1
D: NA
V: TRBV19
size: NA
CDR3: CASTQTGYSYNEQFF
DNA: TGTGCCAGTACCCAGACGGGGTACTCCTACAATGAGCAGTTCTTC

J: TRBJ1-1
D: NA
V: TRBV7-9
size: NA
CDR3: CASSPRRSVISGTEAFF
DNA: TGTGCCAGCAGCCCCCGGAGGTCAGTAATCTCTGGGACTGAAGCTTTCTTT

J: TRBJ1-1
D: NA
V: TRBV7-9
size: NA
CDR3: CASCRTEAFF
DNA: TGTGCCAGTTGTAGAACTGAAGCTTTCTTT

J: TRBJ1-1
D: TRBD1
V: TRBV10-3
size: NA
CDR3: CAISDGRGRTEAFF
DNA: TGTGCCATCAGTGACGGCAGGGGGCGAACTGAAGCTTTCTTT

J: TRBJ1-4
D: NA
V: TRBV28
size: NA
CDR3: CASRQDEKLFF
DNA: TGTGCCAGCAGGCAAGATGAAAAACTGTTTTTT

J: TRBJ2-7
D: TRBD2
V: TRBV19
size: few
CDR3: CASSSKAGALYEQYF
DNA: TGTGCCAGTAGTTCGAAAGCGGGGGCCCTCTACGAGCAGTACTTC

J: TRBJ2-7
D: NA
V: TRBV5-4
size: NA
CDR3: CASSNGHTYEQYF
DNA: TGTGCCAGCAGCAACGGACATACCTACGAGCAGTACTTC

J: TRBJ1-2
D: NA
V: TRBV5-1
size: few
CDR3: CASSLATGRADGYTF
DNA: TGCGCCAGCAGCTTGGCCACAGGGCGGGCGGATGGCTACACCTTC

J: TRBJ1-3
D: NA
V: TRBV30
size: NA
CDR3: CAWDLSKGNTIYF
DNA: TGTGCCTGGGACTTATCTAAGGGAAACACCATATATTTT

J: TRBJ1-4
D: NA
V: TRBV11-2
size: NA
CDR3: CASSQDSVEKLFF
DNA: TGTGCCAGCAGCCAAGACAGTGTCGAAAAACTGTTTTTT

J: TRBJ1-5
D: NA
V: TRBV19
size: once
CDR3: CASTTDTNSNQPQHF
DNA: TGTGCCAGTACCACGGACACAAATAGCAATCAGCCCCAGCATTTT

J: TRBJ2-7
D: TRBD2
V: TRBV19
size: NA
CDR3: CASSIDGPLAGGTYEQYF
DNA: TGTGCCAGTAGTATAGACGGACCTCTCGCGGGGGGTACCTACGAGCAGTACTTC

J: TRBJ2-5
D: TRBD2
V: TRBV6-1
size: NA
CDR3: CASSQSGTSGTQYF
DNA: TGTGCCAGCAGTCAATCAGGGACTAGCGGGACCCAGTACTTC

J: TRBJ2-3
D: NA
V: TRBV27
size: NA
CDR3: CASRAGTITDTQYF
DNA: TGTGCCAGCAGAGCCGGGACAATAACAGATACGCAGTATTTT

J: TRBJ1-1
D: NA
V: TRBV5-1
size: NA
CDR3: CASSLDKGDYTEAFF
DNA: TGCGCCAGCAGCTTGGATAAGGGGGACTACACTGAAGCTTTCTTT

J: TRBJ1-1
D: NA
V: TRBV12-5
size: NA
CDR3: CASGRPTRSDTEAFF
DNA: TGTGCTAGTGGTAGACCCACCCGGAGCGACACTGAAGCTTTCTTT

J: TRBJ1-1
D: NA
V: TRBV6-5
size: NA
CDR3: CASSQQGGTEAFF
DNA: TGTGCCAGCAGTCAACAGGGTGGGACTGAAGCTTTCTTT

J: TRBJ1-2
D: NA
V: TRBV6-1
size: NA
CDR3: CASRGNYRDNYGYTF
DNA: TGTGCCAGCAGGGGGAACTACAGGGACAACTATGGCTACACCTTC

J: TRBJ2-2
D: NA
V: TRBV5-1
size: NA
CDR3: CASSLRTGRTGELFF
DNA: TGCGCCAGCAGCTTGCGCACAGGGAGGACCGGGGAGCTGTTTTTT

J: TRBJ2-1
D: NA
V: TRBV7-8
size: NA
CDR3: CASSPVRLRVSYNEQFF
DNA: TGTGCCAGCAGCCCCGTTCGTTTGAGGGTGTCCTACAATGAGCAGTTCTTC

J: TRBJ2-7
D: NA
V: TRBV6-5
size: NA
CDR3: CASRQAGANSYEQCF
DNA: TGTGCCAGCAGGCAGGCAGGCGCTAACTCCTACGAGCAGTGCTTC

J: TRBJ2-5
D: NA
V: TRBV5-1
size: few
CDR3: CASSLNGQGETQYF
DNA: TGCGCCAGCAGCTTGAATGGTCAGGGAGAGACCCAGTACTTC

J: TRBJ1-4
D: NA
V: TRBV6-6
size: NA
CDR3: CASSYVVGGEKLFF
DNA: TGTGCCAGCAGTTACGTCGTGGGAGGTGAAAAACTGTTTTTT

J: TRBJ2-2
D: NA
V: TRBV5-1
size: NA
CDR3: CASSLIESGELFF
DNA: TGCGCCAGCAGCTTGATTGAATCCGGGGAGCTGTTTTTT

J: TRBJ2-2
D: NA
V: TRBV10-3
size: NA
CDR3: CARFPEELFF
DNA: TGTGCCAGGTTCCCCGAGGAGCTGTTTTTT

J: TRBJ1-5
D: NA
V: TRBV19
size: NA
CDR3: CASKPGAGGTNNQPQHF
DNA: TGTGCCAGTAAGCCGGGGGCGGGGGGAACCAATAATCAGCCCCAGCATTTT

J: TRBJ1-6
D: NA
V: TRBV11-2
size: few
CDR3: CASSLPLRGVLSYNSPLHF
DNA: TGTGCCAGCAGCTTGCCCTTAAGAGGGGTTTTATCCTATAATTCACCCCTCCACTTT

J: TRBJ2-1
D: TRBD1
V: TRBV6-1
size: few
CDR3: CASSDGQGAVNEQFF
DNA: TGTGCCAGCAGTGACGGACAGGGGGCGGTCAATGAGCAGTTCTTC

J: TRBJ2-3
D: NA
V: TRBV30
size: NA
CDR3: CAWSVSDTQYF
DNA: TGTGCCTGGAGTGTATCAGATACGCAGTATTTT

J: TRBJ1-2
D: TRBD1
V: TRBV4-2
size: NA
CDR3: CASTSGTGYYGYTF
DNA: TGTGCCAGCACCTCCGGGACAGGGTACTATGGCTACACCTTC

J: TRBJ1-3
D: NA
V: TRBV5-1
size: once
CDR3: CASSLGRPPNTIYF
DNA: TGCGCCAGCAGCTTGGGGAGGCCGCCAAACACCATATATTTT

J: TRBJ1-3
D: TRBD1
V: TRBV5-1
size: NA
CDR3: CASSLGTASGNTIYF
DNA: TGCGCCAGCAGCTTAGGGACAGCCTCTGGAAACACCATATATTTT

J: TRBJ2-2
D: NA
V: TRBV18
size: NA
CDR3: CASSPTGNTGELFF
DNA: TGTGCCAGCTCACCGACAGGGAACACCGGGGAGCTGTTTTTT

J: TRBJ2-5
D: NA
V: TRBV21-1
size: NA
CDR3: CASSNPWDRGGQETQYF
DNA: TGTGCCAGCAGCAACCCTTGGGACAGGGGGGGCCAAGAGACCCAGTACTTC

J: TRBJ2-5
D: NA
V: TRBV10-3
size: NA
CDR3: CAIGLGGGWQETQYF
DNA: TGTGCCATCGGATTAGGGGGGGGATGGCAAGAGACCCAGTACTTC

J: TRBJ2-2
D: TRBD1
V: TRBV18
size: NA
CDR3: CASSPGQQNTGELFF
DNA: TGTGCCAGCTCGCCGGGACAGCAGAACACCGGGGAGCTGTTTTTT

J: TRBJ1-5
D: NA
V: TRBV5-1
size: NA
CDR3: CASSDGDIYSNQPQHF
DNA: TGCGCCAGCAGCGACGGGGACATCTATAGCAATCAGCCCCAGCATTTT

J: TRBJ1-2
D: NA
V: TRBV4-1
size: NA
CDR3: CASSQVQGLYGYTF
DNA: TGCGCCAGCAGCCAAGTTCAGGGACTCTATGGCTACACCTTC

J: TRBJ2-7
D: TRBD1
V: TRBV6-1
size: NA
CDR3: CASSRDSLLYEQYF
DNA: TGTGCCAGCAGCCGGGACAGCTTACTCTACGAGCAGTACTTC